The 19 T cell receptor beta chains below all came from one sample that was sequenced in a study of T cell responses to AZD1222 COVID-19 vaccine. The assay was immunoSEQ multiplex PCR, and TCRdb's table has in-frame clones only and misses some. The repertoire holds about 77,000 clones, with under 95% as singletons. Sequenced material: peripheral blood, taken 28 days after the second AZD1222 dose. The receptors shown here come from an adult who received the AZD1222 COVID-19 vaccine.

This chain connects TRBV9 to TRBJ2-5; D may be TRBD2 (7 bases). V lost 2 bases, J lost 5 bases, and 16 bases lay in between. Germline V gene sequence: CDR1 SGDLS, CDR2 YYNGEE. The CDR3 spans 15 residues. The CDR3 DNA reads as TGTGCCAGCAGCGTGGGAGGGGGTGAATGGGAGACCCAGTACTTC. Translation: CASSVGGGEWETQYF.

V and J are TRBV19 and TRBJ2-1; 8 nucleotides align to TRBD1. The CDR3 loop spans 13 amino acids. V was pared by 10 bases and J by 4 bases, with 6 bases of the junction left unmatched. Germline V gene lookup returns CDR1 LNHDA and CDR2 SQIVND (reference sequence). The CDR3 DNA is TGTGCCACCCGACAGGGGACGTACAATGAGCAGTTCTTC. Amino acids: CATRQGTYNEQFF.

V and J are TRBV23-1 and TRBJ2-7; unclear D gene. TRBV23-1 counts as an open reading frame of uncertain function. The CDR3 extends over 16 amino acids. Trimming removed 0 bases at V and 5 bases at J, with 17 bases between. This CDR3 is CASSQSNEAKPNEQYF. The CDR3 nucleotides are TGCGCCAGCAGTCAATCGAATGAGGCCAAGCCCAACGAGCAGTACTTC.

The CDR3 nucleotides are TGTGCCAGCAGCTTAGTGGGCTCCCCCGAGGCTAATGAAAAACTGTTTTTT. Translated: CASSLVGSPEANEKLFF. The chain employs TRBV13 and TRBJ1-4; the D is unclear. The CDR3 extends over 17 amino acids. The germline gives CDR1 PRHDT, CDR2 FYEKMQ (reference sequence). Trimming took off 1 base at V and 3 bases at J, with 15 bases between the two ends.

The chain employs TRBV27 and TRBJ2-3, with no clear D. V lost 6 bases, J lost 3 bases, and 7 bases lay in between. The CDR3 totals 12 residues. Germline V gene data show CDR1 as MNHEY and CDR2 as SMNVEV (reference sequence). CDR3 protein: CASSDQTDTQYF. CDR3 bases: TGTGCCAGCAGCGATCAGACAGATACGCAGTATTTT.

The chain uses TRBV19 and TRBJ1-3, with 10 bases that match TRBD1. V shed 5 bases and J 6 bases; nucleotides not matched to a gene: 7. The CDR3 covers 15 residues. Germline lookup yields CDR1 LNHDA and CDR2 SQIVND (reference sequence). The CDR3 DNA reads TGTGCCAGTAGTCTACCGGGACAGGGGACAAACACCATATATTTT. Residues: CASSLPGQGTNTIYF.

This chain links TRBV25-1 with TRBJ1-2; 9 nucleotides line up with TRBD1. Germline CDR1 reads MGHDK; CDR2 reads SYGVNS. Trimming at V came to 3 bases and at J to 5 bases, leaving 7 bases not matched to a gene. The CDR3 is made up of 15 amino acids. The CDR3 DNA reads TGTGCCAGCAGTGACACAGGGGGCGATACGTATGGCTACACCTTC. Protein sequence: CASSDTGGDTYGYTF.

This clone has a handful of counts. This chain uses TRBV12-5 with TRBJ2-1; D not certain. Trimming shortened V by 7 bases and J by 0 bases, and 4 bases separated the two germline ends. The CDR3 covers 12 residues. CDR1 LGHNT and CDR2 FRNRAP come from the germline V gene. The CDR3 here is CASAVSYNEQFF. Here the CDR3 DNA reads TGTGCTAGTGCGGTCTCCTACAATGAGCAGTTCTTC.

The chain carries TRBV7-9 and TRBJ2-3, with D perhaps matching TRBD2 (5 bases). The CDR3 extends over 14 amino acids. The germline V gene encodes CDR1 SEHNR and CDR2 FQNEAQ (reference sequence). Trimming stripped 1 base from V and 0 bases from J, with 5 bases between. CDR3 in DNA: TGTGCCAGCAGCTTAGGGACTAGCACAGATACGCAGTATTTT. The encoded protein is CASSLGTSTDTQYF.

The rearrangement uses TRBV10-3 and TRBJ2-1; 11 nucleotides align to TRBD2. Germline V gene lookup returns CDR1 ENHRY and CDR2 SYGVKD. The V segment lost 3 bases and the J segment 9 bases; nucleotides outside the gene matches: 13. This CDR3 is built from 17 residues. The CDR3 loop reads CAISDVSGRGGIGEQFF. CDR3 coding DNA: TGTGCCATCAGTGATGTTAGCGGGAGGGGGGGGATTGGTGAGCAGTTCTTC.

This chain links TRBV10-3 with TRBJ2-2, with D maybe TRBD1 (6 bases). The V end was cut by 9 bases, the J end by 5 bases, with 19 bases between. The CDR3 covers 15 residues. Germline V CDR1 and CDR2: ENHRY, SYGVKD. The CDR3 loop is CAISQGDWGTGELFF. Here the CDR3 DNA reads TGTGCCATTTCACAGGGAGATTGGGGAACCGGGGAGCTGTTTTTT.

The V gene is TRBV7-9, the J gene TRBJ1-5, with 10 bases identical to TRBD1. The ends lost 3 bases at V and 7 bases at J; junction bases unmatched: 9. The germline V gene encodes CDR1 SEHNR and CDR2 FQNEAQ (reference sequence). The CDR3 loop spans 16 amino acids. The CDR3 sequence is CASSFSTGGGLQPQHF. DNA of the CDR3: TGTGCCAGCAGCTTCTCGACAGGGGGCGGATTGCAGCCCCAGCATTTT.

This chain uses TRBV4-1 with TRBJ2-5, with TRBD2 identical over 7 bases. Germline CDR1 reads MGHRA; CDR2 reads YSYEKL. The ends lost 4 bases at V and 9 bases at J; junction bases unmatched: 23. There are 18 residues in the CDR3. The CDR3 loop is CASSLTLGREPKFGSQYF. CDR3 bases: TGCGCCAGCAGCCTAACCCTTGGGAGGGAGCCTAAGTTTGGATCCCAGTACTTC.

The chain employs TRBV27 and TRBJ2-2; D possibly corresponds to TRBD1 (5 bases). The CDR3 loop spans 15 amino acids. The germline CDR1 and CDR2 sequences are MNHEY and SMNVEV (reference sequence). V dropped 0 bases and J dropped 6 bases, with 11 bases sitting between them. In DNA, the CDR3 is TGTGCCAGCAGTTTATCGATGGTAGGGGCCGGGGAGCTGTTTTTT. Its protein is CASSLSMVGAGELFF.

This clone came up once. CDR3 loop: CASSVSIRDTEAFF. For the CDR3, the DNA is TGTGCCAGCAGCGTATCGATTCGAGACACTGAAGCTTTCTTT. The chain joins TRBV9 to TRBJ1-1, with D uncertain. CDR1 is SGDLS and CDR2 is YYNGEE in the germline V gene. The CDR3 covers 14 residues. Trimming removed 1 base at V and 3 bases at J, with 10 bases between.

The chain combines TRBV10-1 with TRBJ2-1; 9 nucleotides align to TRBD1. The CDR3 runs 14 residues. After removal of 5 bases from V and 5 bases from J, the junction contained 4 bases not matched to a gene. Germline V gene lookup returns CDR1 WNHNN and CDR2 SYGVQD (reference sequence). The CDR3 region has the DNA TGCGCCAGCAGTATCCGGGACAGGGACAATGAGCAGTTCTTC. This encodes CASSIRDRDNEQFF.

This sequence joins TRBV10-1 and TRBJ2-7, with D perhaps matching TRBD1 (6 bases). The germline V and J ends were trimmed by 6 bases and 6 bases, with 18 bases remaining between them. This CDR3 is built from 14 residues. CDR1 and CDR2 (germline): WNHNN, SYGVQD (reference sequence). The CDR3 bases are TGCGCCAGCAGACCAGGGGATGCGGCGGGCGAGCAGTACTTC. Translated, it gives CASRPGDAAGEQYF.

The gene calls are TRBV28 and TRBJ1-5; perhaps TRBD1 as D (5 bases). CDR3 length: 15 amino acids. V lost 5 bases and J 4 bases, leaving 15 bases between the germline ends. The V gene's germline CDR1 is MDHEN and CDR2 SYDVKM. The CDR3 DNA reads as TGTGCCAGCAGTGCCCTCCAGGGAGGGAATCAGCCCCAGCATTTT. This gives the protein CASSALQGGNQPQHF.

This clone was recorded only once. The V and J genes are TRBV5-1 and TRBJ2-1; 10 bases map to TRBD1. This CDR3 is 16 amino acids long. The ends lost 5 bases at V and 7 bases at J; junction bases unmatched: 12. Germline assignment: CDR1 SGHRS and CDR2 YFSETQ. The CDR3 sequence is CASSFQFGTGVNEQFF. The CDR3 DNA follows: TGCGCCAGCAGTTTCCAGTTCGGGACAGGGGTAAATGAGCAGTTCTTC. The full variable domain, rest sourced from reference TRBV5-1 and TRBJ2-1, is KAGVTQTPRYLIKTRGQQVTLSCSPISGHRSVSWYQQTPGQGLQFLFEYFSETQRNKGNFPGRFSGRQFSNSRSEMNVSTLELGDSALYLCASSFQFGTGVNEQFFGPGTRLTVL.